These T cell receptor beta chains were read from a single sample in a study of vaccination and CD4 T cells after COVID-19. These receptors have no known antigen. TCRdb independently ran MiXCR on the PCR reads; one entry per CDR3 protein. In the table there are about 11,000 distinct CDR3 sequences, about 40% of which are singletons. Source material: CD4+ T cells from blood, cultured in vitro. These receptor sequences come from a human donor in good health. CDR3s include the opening cysteine and the closing phenylalanine or tryptophan. D genes are given only for firm matches. Size values are once, few and many counts, or a class for expanded clones, and some rows have none.

abundance: .
v_gene: TRBV28
j_gene: TRBJ2-7
d_gene: TRBD1
len: 19
CDR3nt: TGTGCCAGCAGTCAGGGGGGTGGATTCAACAGGGGGTCCGGGTACGAGCAGTACTTC
CDR3aa: CASSQGGGFNRGSGYEQYF

abundance: .
v_gene: TRBV7-2
j_gene: TRBJ2-7
d_gene: .
len: 15
CDR3nt: TGCGCCAGCAGCCCTCGGATCGGCATCAACTACGAGCAGTACTTC
CDR3aa: CASSPRIGINYEQYF

abundance: once
v_gene: TRBV19
j_gene: TRBJ2-3
d_gene: TRBD2
len: 18
CDR3nt: TGTGCCAGTAGTAAGGGACTAGCGGGAGTAAGGAGGACAGATACGCAGTATTTT
CDR3aa: CASSKGLAGVRRTDTQYF

abundance: once
v_gene: TRBV9
j_gene: TRBJ1-2
d_gene: TRBD1
len: 15
CDR3nt: TGTGCCAGCAGCCCAGGGGGACAGGGTAACTATGGCTACACCTTC
CDR3aa: CASSPGGQGNYGYTF

abundance: .
v_gene: TRBV7-6
j_gene: TRBJ2-3
d_gene: .
len: 14
CDR3nt: TGTGCCAGCAGCAGCGCGCCGGCTACAGATACGCAGTATTTT
CDR3aa: CASSSAPATDTQYF

abundance: .
v_gene: TRBV9
j_gene: TRBJ2-5
d_gene: TRBD1
len: 15
CDR3nt: TGTGCCAGCAGTTCAAGAGGGGACAGGGGAGAGACCCAGTACTTC
CDR3aa: CASSSRGDRGETQYF

abundance: .
v_gene: TRBV7-2
j_gene: TRBJ2-7
d_gene: .
len: 14
CDR3nt: TGTGCCAGCAGCTTAGGGAGAAGCTCCTACGAGCAGTACTTC
CDR3aa: CASSLGRSSYEQYF

abundance: few
v_gene: TRBV28
j_gene: TRBJ1-1
d_gene: .
len: 14
CDR3nt: TGTGCCAGCTGTCCCGGGGGGCTGAACACTGAAGCTTTCTTT
CDR3aa: CASCPGGLNTEAFF

abundance: .
v_gene: TRBV11-2
j_gene: TRBJ2-5
d_gene: TRBD1
len: 15
CDR3nt: TGTGCCAGCAGCGCCGCAGGGGGCCAGTTTGGGACCCAGTACTTC
CDR3aa: CASSAAGGQFGTQYF

abundance: .
v_gene: TRBV11-2
j_gene: TRBJ1-5
d_gene: TRBD1
len: 16
CDR3nt: TGTGCCAGCAGCTTAGCGGGACAGGGGCATAATCAGCCCCAGCATTTT
CDR3aa: CASSLAGQGHNQPQHF

abundance: .
v_gene: TRBV6-5
j_gene: TRBJ2-3
d_gene: .
len: 14
CDR3nt: TGTGCCAGCAGTTACGCGGGAAGCACAGATACGCAGTATTTT
CDR3aa: CASSYAGSTDTQYF

abundance: few
v_gene: TRBV19
j_gene: TRBJ1-1
d_gene: .
len: 15
CDR3nt: TGTGCCAGTAGTATGTCAGGCAGGGTAGGGGCTGAAGCTTTCTTT
CDR3aa: CASSMSGRVGAEAFF

abundance: few
v_gene: TRBV6-1
j_gene: TRBJ1-1
d_gene: .
len: 13
CDR3nt: TGTGCCAGCAGAGCAAAGGGGGTCACTGAAGCTTTCTTT
CDR3aa: CASRAKGVTEAFF

abundance: few
v_gene: TRBV5-1
j_gene: TRBJ2-7
d_gene: TRBD2
len: 18
CDR3nt: TGCGCCAGCAGCTTGGGCCTCGTAGCGGGCCCGAGCTCCTACGAGCAGTACTTC
CDR3aa: CASSLGLVAGPSSYEQYF

abundance: .
v_gene: TRBV11-2
j_gene: TRBJ2-1
d_gene: TRBD2
len: 15
CDR3nt: TGTGCCAGCAGCTTACGGACTAGTGGGAGCAATGAGCAGTTCTTC
CDR3aa: CASSLRTSGSNEQFF

abundance: .
v_gene: TRBV6-4
j_gene: TRBJ2-6
d_gene: .
len: 15
CDR3nt: TGTGCCAGCAGTGACTCACACTCTGGGGCCAACGCCCTGACTTTC
CDR3aa: CASSDSHSGANALTF

abundance: few
v_gene: TRBV5-4
j_gene: TRBJ2-5
d_gene: .
len: 13
CDR3nt: TGTGCCAGCAGCGCGGTGGGGGGTGGGGCCCAGTACTTC
CDR3aa: CASSAVGGGAQYF

abundance: few
v_gene: TRBV11-2
j_gene: TRBJ1-6
d_gene: .
len: 14
CDR3nt: TGTGCCAGCAGCTTACCTATACAAAATTCACCCCTCCACTTT
CDR3aa: CASSLPIQNSPLHF

abundance: .
v_gene: TRBV19
j_gene: TRBJ1-1
d_gene: TRBD1
len: 17
CDR3nt: TGTGCCAGTAGTAGGAAGCGGACAGGGGTTATGAACACTGAAGCTTTCTTT
CDR3aa: CASSRKRTGVMNTEAFF

abundance: few
v_gene: TRBV7-3
j_gene: TRBJ2-7
d_gene: TRBD2
len: 15
CDR3nt: TGTGCCAGCAGCTCGCAAGCGGGAGGGTCATCCGAGCAGTACTTC
CDR3aa: CASSSQAGGSSEQYF